Sequencing of this TCR beta chain was carried out in a study of shared clonotypes between healthy human individuals. Study-wide findings and caveats: The donor pool, a small one, limited the genetic and exposure-history diversity represented.

Trimming took off 7 bases at V and 4 bases at J, with 9 bases between the two ends. In germline, CDR1 is SGHRS, CDR2 YFSETQ. The CDR3 contains 11 residues. Sorted-subset replicate PCRs used around 220 ng DNA, some 33,000 T cell genomes. TCRdb's table, derived via immunoSEQ multiplex PCR, lists solely in-frame clones and lacks some. The sample consists of under 2,500,000 clones, around 95% of them appearing once. About this clone itself: Its antigen is as yet unknown.

Sequencing used naive CD4+ T cells sorted from blood. Subset noted: CD45RA+ positively selected. The V gene is TRBV5-1, the J gene TRBJ2-7, with unresolved D. The receptor comes from a man aged 18 to 30 in good health. The CDR3 bases are TGCGCCAGCTTCTTATTATACGAGCAGTACTTC. This translates into CASFLLYEQYF.